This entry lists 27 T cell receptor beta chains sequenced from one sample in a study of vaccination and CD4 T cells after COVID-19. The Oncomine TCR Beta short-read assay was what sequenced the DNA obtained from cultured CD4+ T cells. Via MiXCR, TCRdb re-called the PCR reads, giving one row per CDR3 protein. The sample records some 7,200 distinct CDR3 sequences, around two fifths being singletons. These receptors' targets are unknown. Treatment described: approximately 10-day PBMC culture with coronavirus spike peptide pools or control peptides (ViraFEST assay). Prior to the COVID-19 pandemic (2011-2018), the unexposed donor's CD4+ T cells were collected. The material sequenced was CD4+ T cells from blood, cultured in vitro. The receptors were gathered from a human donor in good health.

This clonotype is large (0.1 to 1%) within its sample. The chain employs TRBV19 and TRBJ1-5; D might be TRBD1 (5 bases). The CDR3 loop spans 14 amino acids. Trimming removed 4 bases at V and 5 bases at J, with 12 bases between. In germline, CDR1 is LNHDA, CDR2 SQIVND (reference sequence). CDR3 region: CASSTRDGDQPQHF. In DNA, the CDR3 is TGTGCCAGTAGTACCAGGGATGGGGATCAGCCCCAGCATTTT.

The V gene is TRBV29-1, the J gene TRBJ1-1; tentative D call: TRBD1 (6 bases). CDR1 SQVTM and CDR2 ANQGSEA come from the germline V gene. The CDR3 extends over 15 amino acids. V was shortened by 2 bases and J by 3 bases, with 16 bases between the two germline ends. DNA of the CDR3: TGCAGCGTTGAACCCTTAGGACAGTTGGACACTGAAGCTTTCTTT. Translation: CSVEPLGQLDTEAFF. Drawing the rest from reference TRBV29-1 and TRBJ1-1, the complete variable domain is SAVISQKPSRDICQRGTSLTIQCQVDSQVTMMFWYRQQPGQSLTLIATANQGSEATYESGFVIDKFPISRPNLTFSTLTVSNMSPEDSSIYLCSVEPLGQLDTEAFFGQGTRLTVV.

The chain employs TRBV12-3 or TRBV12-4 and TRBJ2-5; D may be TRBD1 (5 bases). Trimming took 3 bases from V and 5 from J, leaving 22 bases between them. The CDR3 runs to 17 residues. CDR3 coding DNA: TGTGCCAGCAGTTTTCCCGTTGTGACCTCCTCAGGGGAGACCCAGTACTTC. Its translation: CASSFPVVTSSGETQYF.

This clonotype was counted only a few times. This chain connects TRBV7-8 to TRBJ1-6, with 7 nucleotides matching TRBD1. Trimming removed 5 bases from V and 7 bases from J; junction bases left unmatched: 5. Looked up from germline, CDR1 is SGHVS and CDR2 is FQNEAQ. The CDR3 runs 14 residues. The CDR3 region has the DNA TGTGCCAGCAGCCTCCAGGGGGGCAATTCACCCCTCCACTTT. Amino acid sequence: CASSLQGGNSPLHF.

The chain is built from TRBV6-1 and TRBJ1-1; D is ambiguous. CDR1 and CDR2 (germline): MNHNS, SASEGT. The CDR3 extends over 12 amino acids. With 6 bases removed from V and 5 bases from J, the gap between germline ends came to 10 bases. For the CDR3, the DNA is TGTGCCAGCAGCCCTTTGGGGACTGAAGCTTTCTTT. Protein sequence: CASSPLGTEAFF.

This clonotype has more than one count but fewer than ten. The CDR3 DNA follows: TGTGCCAGTCGACAGGGGAATCAGCCCCAGCATTTT. It codes for CASRQGNQPQHF. The chain links TRBV19 to TRBJ1-5; 8 positions agree with TRBD1. Germline V gene data show CDR1 as LNHDA and CDR2 as SQIVND (reference sequence). The CDR3 runs to 12 residues. Trimming removed 8 bases from V and 4 bases from J; junction bases left unmatched: 1. Drawing the rest from reference TRBV19 and TRBJ1-5, the complete variable domain is DGGITQSPKYLFRKEGQNVTLSCEQNLNHDAMYWYRQDPGQGLRLIYYSQIVNDFQKGDIAEGYSVSREKKESFPLTVTSAQKNPTAFYLCASRQGNQPQHFGDGTRLSIL.

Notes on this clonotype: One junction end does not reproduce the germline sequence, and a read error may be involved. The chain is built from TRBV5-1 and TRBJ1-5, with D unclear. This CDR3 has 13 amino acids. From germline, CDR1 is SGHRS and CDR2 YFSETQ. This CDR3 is CAGSPLYNQPQHF. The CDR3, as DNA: TGCGCCGGCAGCCCCCTCTACAATCAGCCCCAGCATTTT.

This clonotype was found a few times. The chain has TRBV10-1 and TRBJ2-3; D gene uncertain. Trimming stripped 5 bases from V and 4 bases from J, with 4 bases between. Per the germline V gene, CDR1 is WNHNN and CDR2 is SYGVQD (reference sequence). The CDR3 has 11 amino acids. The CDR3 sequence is CASSISDTQYF. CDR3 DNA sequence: TGCGCCAGCAGTATATCAGATACGCAGTATTTT.

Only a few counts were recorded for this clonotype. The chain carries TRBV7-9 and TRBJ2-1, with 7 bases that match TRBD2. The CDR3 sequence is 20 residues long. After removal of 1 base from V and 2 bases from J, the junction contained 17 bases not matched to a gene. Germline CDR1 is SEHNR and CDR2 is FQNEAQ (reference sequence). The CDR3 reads CASSLGPPGLSQLAYNEQFF. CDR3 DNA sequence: TGTGCCAGCAGCTTAGGTCCCCCGGGACTAAGTCAACTAGCCTACAATGAGCAGTTCTTC.

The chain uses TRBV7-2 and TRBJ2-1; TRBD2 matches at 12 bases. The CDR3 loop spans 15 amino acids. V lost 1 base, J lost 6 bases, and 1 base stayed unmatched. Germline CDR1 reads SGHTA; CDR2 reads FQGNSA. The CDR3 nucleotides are TGTGCCAGCAGCTTAGAACTAGCGGGAGGCAATGAGCAGTTCTTC. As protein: CASSLELAGGNEQFF.

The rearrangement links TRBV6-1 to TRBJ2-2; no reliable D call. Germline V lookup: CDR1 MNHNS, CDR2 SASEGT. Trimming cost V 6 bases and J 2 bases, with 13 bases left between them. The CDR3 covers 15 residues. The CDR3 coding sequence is TGTGCCAGCAGCCCCCTGGGTCTCAACACCGGGGAGCTGTTTTTT. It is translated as CASSPLGLNTGELFF.

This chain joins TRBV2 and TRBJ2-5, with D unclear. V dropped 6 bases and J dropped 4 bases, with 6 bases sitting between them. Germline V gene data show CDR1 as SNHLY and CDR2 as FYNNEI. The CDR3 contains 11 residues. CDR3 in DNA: TGTGCCAGCAGGAGGATAGAGACCCAGTACTTC. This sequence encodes CASRRIETQYF. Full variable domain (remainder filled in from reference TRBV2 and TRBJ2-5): EPEVTQTPSHQVTQMGQEVILRCVPISNHLYFYWYRQILGQKVEFLVSFYNNEISEKSEIFDDQFSVERPDGSNFTLKIRSTKLEDSAMYFCASRRIETQYFGPGTRLLVL.

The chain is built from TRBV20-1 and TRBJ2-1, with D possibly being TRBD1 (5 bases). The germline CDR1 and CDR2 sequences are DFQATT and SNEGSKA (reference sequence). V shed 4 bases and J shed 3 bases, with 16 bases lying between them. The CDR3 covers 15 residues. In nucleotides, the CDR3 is TGCAGTGCTAATCACGCAGGGCGGAACTACAATGAGCAGTTCTTC. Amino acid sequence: CSANHAGRNYNEQFF.

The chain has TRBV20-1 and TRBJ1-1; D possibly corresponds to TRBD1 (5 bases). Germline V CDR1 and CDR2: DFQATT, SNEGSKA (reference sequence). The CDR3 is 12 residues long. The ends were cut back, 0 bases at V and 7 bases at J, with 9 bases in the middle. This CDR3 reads CSARDDSYEAFF. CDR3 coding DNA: TGCAGTGCTAGAGACGACAGTTATGAAGCTTTCTTT.

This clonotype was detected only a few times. In nucleotides, the CDR3 is TGTGCCAGCAGTTACGGGCAGCCGAACTATGGCTACACCTTC. This encodes CASSYGQPNYGYTF. This chain uses TRBV6-2 or TRBV6-3 with TRBJ1-2; unclear D gene. This CDR3 is built from 14 residues. Germline CDR1 MNHEY, CDR2 SVGEGT. V was trimmed by 2 bases and J by 2 bases, leaving 9 bases between them.

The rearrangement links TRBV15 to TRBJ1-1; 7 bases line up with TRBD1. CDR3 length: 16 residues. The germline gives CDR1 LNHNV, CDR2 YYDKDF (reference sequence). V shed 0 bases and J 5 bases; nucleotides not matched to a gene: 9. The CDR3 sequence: CATSRDPLYRGTEAFF. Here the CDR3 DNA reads TGTGCCACCAGCAGAGATCCGCTTTACAGGGGAACTGAAGCTTTCTTT.

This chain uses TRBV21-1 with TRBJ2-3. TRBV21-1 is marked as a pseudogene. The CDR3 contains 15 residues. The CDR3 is CASSKALSSTDTQYF. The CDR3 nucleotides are TGTGCCAGCAGCAAAGCGCTTTCTAGTACAGATACGCAGTATTTT.

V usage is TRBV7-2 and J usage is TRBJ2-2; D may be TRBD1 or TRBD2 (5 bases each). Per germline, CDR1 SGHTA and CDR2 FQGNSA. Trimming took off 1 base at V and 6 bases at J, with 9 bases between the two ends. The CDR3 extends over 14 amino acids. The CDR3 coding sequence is TGTGCCAGCAGCTTAGTCCGGGGCCCCGGGGAGCTGTTTTTT. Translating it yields CASSLVRGPGELFF.

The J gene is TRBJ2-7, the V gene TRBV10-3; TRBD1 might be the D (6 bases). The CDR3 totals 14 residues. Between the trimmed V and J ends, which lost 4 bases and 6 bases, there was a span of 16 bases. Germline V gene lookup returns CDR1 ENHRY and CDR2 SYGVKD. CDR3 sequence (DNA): TGTGCCATCAGTGCGCTGGCAGGGGCAGGCGAGCAGTACTTC. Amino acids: CAISALAGAGEQYF.

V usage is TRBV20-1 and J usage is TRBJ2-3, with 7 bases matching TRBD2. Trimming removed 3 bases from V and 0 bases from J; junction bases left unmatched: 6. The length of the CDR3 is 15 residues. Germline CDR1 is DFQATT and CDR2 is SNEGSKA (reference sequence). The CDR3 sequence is CSASILAQSTDTQYF. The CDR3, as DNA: TGCAGTGCTAGTATACTAGCGCAAAGCACAGATACGCAGTATTTT.

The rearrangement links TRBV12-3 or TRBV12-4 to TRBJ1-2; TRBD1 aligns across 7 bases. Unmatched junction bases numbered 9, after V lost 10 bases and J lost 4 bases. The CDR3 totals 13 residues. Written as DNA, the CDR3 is TGTGCCACGGAACCGGGACAGAGCTATGGCTACACCTTC. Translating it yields CATEPGQSYGYTF.

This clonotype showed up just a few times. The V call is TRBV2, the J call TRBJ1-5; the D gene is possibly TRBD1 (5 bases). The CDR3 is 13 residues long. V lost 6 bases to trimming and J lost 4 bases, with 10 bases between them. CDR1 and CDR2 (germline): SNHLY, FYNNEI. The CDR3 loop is CASSLGANQPQHF. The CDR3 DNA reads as TGTGCCAGCAGCCTCGGGGCTAATCAGCCCCAGCATTTT.

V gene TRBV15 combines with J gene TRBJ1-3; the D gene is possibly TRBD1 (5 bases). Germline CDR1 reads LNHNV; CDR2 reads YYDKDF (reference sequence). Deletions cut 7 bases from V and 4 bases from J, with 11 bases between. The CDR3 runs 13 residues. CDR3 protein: CATTRGSGNTIYF. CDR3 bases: TGTGCCACCACCCGGGGGTCGGGAAACACCATATATTTT.

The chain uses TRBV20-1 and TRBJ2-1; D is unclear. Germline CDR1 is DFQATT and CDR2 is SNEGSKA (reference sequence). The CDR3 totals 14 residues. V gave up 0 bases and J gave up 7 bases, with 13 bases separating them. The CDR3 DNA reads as TGCAGTGCTAGAGATCCAGACTTCCCAAATGAGCAGTTCTTC. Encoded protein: CSARDPDFPNEQFF.

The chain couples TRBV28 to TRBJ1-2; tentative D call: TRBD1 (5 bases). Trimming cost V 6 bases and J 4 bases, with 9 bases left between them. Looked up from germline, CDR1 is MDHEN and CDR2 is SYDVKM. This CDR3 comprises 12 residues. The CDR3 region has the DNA TGTGCCAGCAGGGAGGGACCCTATGGCTACACCTTC. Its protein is CASREGPYGYTF.

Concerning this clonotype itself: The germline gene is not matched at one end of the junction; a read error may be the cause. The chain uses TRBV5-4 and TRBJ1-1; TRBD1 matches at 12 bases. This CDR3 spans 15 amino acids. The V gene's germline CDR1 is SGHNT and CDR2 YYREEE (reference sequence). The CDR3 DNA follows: TGCGCCAGCAGCCAGGGGACAGGGGGCCGTACTGAAGCTTTCTTT. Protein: CASSQGTGGRTEAFF.

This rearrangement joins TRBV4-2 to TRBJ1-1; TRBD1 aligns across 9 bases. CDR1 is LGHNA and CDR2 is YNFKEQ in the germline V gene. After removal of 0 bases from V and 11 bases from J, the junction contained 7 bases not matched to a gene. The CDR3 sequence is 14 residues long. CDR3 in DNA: TGTGCCAGCAGCCAAGAGACAGGGGGAATGAGGGCTTTCTTT. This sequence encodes CASSQETGGMRAFF.